This TCR beta chain was captured by sequencing in a study of beta chain features in type 1 diabetes. Study-wide findings and caveats: There was no resolution here of whether HLA type influences TCRB rearrangement. Insertion counts at VDJ junctions were lower in type 1 diabetes patients, who also showed more deletions there.

By way of CD45RO/CCR7/CD25/CD127/CD95/CD27, the CD4+ regulatory, stem cell-like memory, central memory and naive cells were sorted. The CDR3 runs to 15 residues. The V segment lost 4 bases and the J segment 5 bases; nucleotides outside the gene matches: 7. Germline assignment: CDR1 MNHEY and CDR2 SMNVEV (reference sequence). The study reverse transcribed the entire isolated RNA, so it sequenced expressed TCRB transcripts. This table comes from immunoSEQ multiplex PCR, and its TCRdb copy is limited to in-frame clones, with some not included. Here the sample spans under 400,000 clones, roughly 12% being singletons. A word on this clone: The antigen is not known.

The sequencing input was naive CD4+ T cells from blood. The TCR sequence derives from a man between 18 and 35 years old in good health. V usage is TRBV27 and J usage is TRBJ1-2, with 10 bases fitting TRBD1. The CDR3 DNA sequence: TGTGCCAGCAGTTCTGACAGGGGGCAGGTGTATGGCTACACCTTC. It yields the protein CASSSDRGQVYGYTF.